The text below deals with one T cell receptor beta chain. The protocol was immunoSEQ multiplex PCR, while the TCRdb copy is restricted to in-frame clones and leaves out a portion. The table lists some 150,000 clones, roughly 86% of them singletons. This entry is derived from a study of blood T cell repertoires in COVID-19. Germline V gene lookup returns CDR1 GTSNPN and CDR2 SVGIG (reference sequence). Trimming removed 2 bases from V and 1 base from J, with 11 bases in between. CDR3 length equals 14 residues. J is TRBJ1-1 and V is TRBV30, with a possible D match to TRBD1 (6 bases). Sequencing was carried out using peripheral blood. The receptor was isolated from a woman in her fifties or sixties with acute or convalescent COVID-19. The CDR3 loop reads CAWSLTGTNTEAFF. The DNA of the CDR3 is TGTGCCTGGAGTCTTACAGGGACGAACACTGAAGCTTTCTTT.